The present T cell receptor beta chain was sequenced within a study of T cell responses to AZD1222 COVID-19 vaccine (dated by TCRdb to about 2021). For context, the study as a whole: Because spike-specific TCR depth and breadth did not differ between the two schedules, AZD1222 recipients who got a second dose at roughly 4 weeks were pooled with those who got a second dose at roughly 12 weeks. A total of under 250 trial participants underwent TCR sequencing, of whom 207 had received two doses of AZD1222 and about 25 had received two doses of the MenACWY control vaccine. Trial participants were enrolled by age into subgroups of 18-55, 56-69 and 70-plus years, and around 150, 28 and 57 TCR-sequenced participants, respectively, were included in these subgroups.

V has 4 bases trimmed and J has 2 bases trimmed; junction bases matching no gene number 9. Based on the germline V gene, the CDR1 and CDR2 sequences are WSHSY and SAAADI. Spanning cysteine to phenylalanine, the CDR3 consists of 16 amino acids. Only the CDR3 part of the read is kept: 48 bases, read in frame from the first base. The CDR3 regions of human TCRbeta chains were analyzed by immunosequencing. The paper's processing steps were these. TCRs in the repertoires were matched against a reference library of SARS-CoV-2-specific TCRs that had been generated with the MIRA antigen-specificity platform. Breadth was defined as the fraction of unique TCRs that were SARS-CoV-2-associated. Depth was defined as the fraction of total T cells that were SARS-CoV-2-associated. Using the MIRA data, each spike-specific TCR was mapped to the spike region that the TCR reacts to and placed in a CD4 or CD8 class. Log10-transformed breadth and depth values were compared by one-way ANOVA with Sidak's multiple comparisons tests. TCRdb re-hosts the immuneACCESS table, in-frame sequences only. Its copies lack some clones; in the studies checked, an unresolved V gene accounts for under half of them, and the cause for the rest is not known. V, J and clone size reflect that table, while D and trimming were determined from the DNA. The sample records about 160,000 clones, around 90% of which are singletons. The top ten clones comprise under 5% of the sample.

Sample time point, as interpreted from the label and publication: baseline before first vaccination. The vaccinee samples were drawn from two UK trials, COV001 and COV002, one of which was a single-blind randomized controlled phase 2/3 trial testing AZD1222 (ChAdOx1 nCoV-19) in healthy adults. Trial participant PBMC samples were collected at day 0 and day 28 after the second dose for TCRbeta chain sequencing. With regard to this clone: Its antigen is unknown. Per-base qualities were not stored, and no clone one base away is much larger.

Study-level results and caveats: Reportedly, close to half of the unique spike-specific TCRs recognized epitopes lying outside the regions that are mutated in the B.1.351 and B.1.1.7 variants. Only a handful of AZD1222 recipients were SARS-CoV-2 seropositive at baseline, limiting conclusions about previously exposed vaccinees. Most participants were white British and females outnumbered males, and the authors suggested that clonal diversity may have been underestimated. The 56-69-year group was small, and its depth increase did not reach significance, likely because of low power. Spike-specific TCR breadth and depth rose significantly after two AZD1222 doses compared with day 0 and with MenACWY recipients. CD4 TCRs associated with the vaccine covered the entire spike protein, and the dominant responses were in regions 160-218 and 743-854. Because no day 14 peak-response samples were available, the repertoires could be characterized only after the peak T cell response.

Sequencing used peripheral blood, obtained on day 0 of AZD1222 vaccination. The sequence came from an adult in good health. This chain joins TRBV10-2 to TRBJ2-5; the central 8 bases match TRBD2. The CDR3 is CASSGWDREGQETQYF. The nucleotide sequence reads as follows: TGCGCCAGCAGTGGTTGGGATCGGGAGGGGCAAGAGACCCAGTACTTC.